This TCR beta chain was documented in a study of response to subunit inactivated influenza vaccine. The CDR3 is 15 amino acids. V lost 1 base to trimming and J lost 1 base, with 10 bases between them. TCRdb reprocessed the RT-PCR reads with MiXCR, giving one entry per CDR3 protein. Of 860,000 or so distinct CDR3 sequences listed, 20% to 25% are singletons. This clonotype occurred many times. The genes are TRBV12-3 or TRBV12-4 and TRBJ1-1; TRBD1 might be the D (6 bases). The sequence derives from a man aged 45-65 years who received an inactivated influenza vaccine. This sample comprised PBMCs from blood, obtained 4 to 6 days after vaccination. DNA of the CDR3: TGTGCCAGCAGTTTAGGTACGGGACAGAACACTGAAGCTTTCTTT. It specifies CASSLGTGQNTEAFF.